The sequence of this T cell receptor (beta chain) was determined in a study of cytomegalovirus exposure and HLA in healthy donors (dated by TCRdb to 2016 to 2017). General notes on the study: An earlier analysis of about 530 of the donors reported 276 Gb of sequence data and roughly 120 million unique TCR beta sequences obtained from roughly 170 million T cells. An early release that covered about 640 HLA-typed donors contained approximately 300 gigabases of sequencing data and 80 million or so unique TCR sequences. Among the 398 genotyped donors, around 79% belonged to the genetic ancestry cluster associated with self-reported Caucasian donors. The aim of the study was to test whether cataloging public T cell receptors could identify signatures of past pathogen exposure. The T cell repertoires of around 670 subjects were profiled by immunosequencing and related to cytomegalovirus serostatus. In addition to the first cohort of roughly 670 subjects, a separate validation cohort of 120 different subjects was used. To predict cytomegalovirus infection status, the study brought together high-throughput TCR immunosequencing, statistical association of individual TCRs with disease status, and machine learning. A later analysis re-analyzed previously published TCR beta repertoires from roughly 600 donors and added high-resolution HLA genotyping to study TCR occurrence patterns. In the later analysis, no new phenotypic data were used to find candidate immune exposures; instead, reliance was placed on TCR beta sequences and their occurrence across donors. To decide whether each TCR beta V gene segment behaved as functional or pseudogenic, an earlier analysis of over 500 of the donors relied on high-throughput TCR beta sequencing. Alongside the repertoire data, information on donor age, sex, ethnicity and CMV serostatus was compiled. In a later genetic analysis, genome-wide SNP genotypes for about 65% of the roughly 670 donors were used, and that subset was treated as a discovery cohort. Every discovery cohort repertoire had been produced on one sequencing platform. Class I and class II HLA loci were covered by the typing at four-digit resolution. The number of typed donors differed by locus: about 629-640 for A, B, C, DRB1 and DQB1; approximately 540 for DQA1; some 610 for DPA1; and approximately 450 for DPB1. Roughly 5 DR-DQ haplotypes were handled as single units for association and clustering because linkage in the cohort was strong. Among some 400 genotyped donors of the cohort, an average of around 220,000 unique TCR beta nucleotide sequences was sequenced per donor, of which about 18% were non-productive.

Library method: the immunoSEQ multiplex PCR assay. For the multiplex PCR, a mixture combining 60 forward primers for TCR Vbeta segments and 13 reverse primers for TCR Jbeta segments was used. The CDR3 region of rearranged TCR beta genes was amplified from genomic DNA by a multiplex PCR assay. Amplified TCR beta libraries were sequenced as 87-base-pair reads on the Illumina HiSeq System. On the study's bioinformatics: A later analysis tallied 80 million to 95 million unique TCR beta chains across the 700 or so repertoires, and approximately 12 million of those chains were shared by two or more donors. A nearest-neighbor algorithm error-corrected the raw reads and collapsed the reads into unique sequences, merging closely related sequences to remove PCR and sequencing errors. CDR3 sequences were aligned to IMGT reference sequences to assign V, D and J gene segments. For a sequence to be retained, at least a six-nucleotide match to both a V gene segment and a J gene segment was required. A rearrangement counted as productive if the CDR3 had no stop codons and remained in frame with V and J, and every other rearrangement counted as non-productive. CDR3 was defined by IMGT convention, running from the second conserved V-encoded cysteine to the conserved J-encoded phenylalanine. The earlier analysis of about 590 of the donors excluded sequences that lacked an unambiguous match to a single V gene segment. In an earlier analysis of around 590 of the donors, a V segment was called functional when productive rearrangements were above 56.7%, and segregating when the standard deviation between donors exceeded 5%. A statistical classification framework was built for diagnosing cytomegalovirus status from the catalog of TCR beta chain sequences. In a later analysis, TCR nucleotide sequences were compared against IMGT/GENE-DB human TR gene sequences so that V and J genes could be assigned. In a later analysis, CDR3 sequences and most-parsimonious VDJ recombination scenarios were assigned using the TCRdist pipeline. A later analysis defined each TCR beta chain by its CDR3 amino acid sequence plus V-gene family, and excluded reads lacking a unique V-gene family. As a way to deal with suspected cross-contamination and a sequencing artifact, a later analysis dropped over 550 nucleotide sequences that were highly shared and had low generation probability. A later analysis calculated a clonal expansion index for each public chain from normalized within-repertoire ranks of inferred template counts. Generation probabilities in a later analysis came from a VDJ recombination model fitted to out-of-frame rearrangements, and those results were checked against IGoR. In a later analysis, TCR-TCR, TCR-HLA and TCR-CMV co-occurrence was scored with hypergeometric tests, and a repertoire-size bias correction was applied to TCR pairs. False discovery rates were estimated in a later analysis by permuting HLA or CMV assignments 20 times. In a later analysis, co-occurring TCRs were grouped using DBSCAN, and TCRdist sequence similarity was added for clustering within HLA-allele-positive subsets. Co-occurrence clustering excluded repertoires with fewer than 30,000 or more than 120,000 public chains, plus five with anomalous nucleotide sharing. Not all clones reach the TCRdb copy of this immuneACCESS table, which keeps in-frame sequences only. Checked studies attribute under half of the gap to unresolved V genes and leave the rest unexplained. The V and J calls and clone size are taken from that table; D and trimming were inferred from the DNA. Counted in this sample were under 200,000 clones; approximately 85% of them appeared once. The ten largest clonotypes hold about 10% of the sample.

This clone was seen a handful of times. Its antigen target is currently unknown. Nothing much larger sits one base from this clone, and base qualities are not available. In total, approximately 690 healthy bone marrow donors made up the cohort. At the time of sampling, all cohort members were nominally healthy, though unrecorded immune exposures were likely present. The donor tested CMV seropositive and was one of the 289 seropositive cohort members. Each donor provided a peripheral blood sample, and peripheral blood mononuclear cells were used for TCR beta sequencing. Genomic DNA extraction from the blood cell samples was performed with the Qiagen DNeasy Blood Extraction Kit. For CDR1 and CDR2, the germline V gene lists SGHDT and YYEEEE. Including cysteine and phenylalanine, the CDR3 has 16 amino acids. This entry keeps only the CDR3 DNA: 48 bases, framed from base 1. V and J are trimmed by 4 bases and 5 bases, and the gene matches miss 11 bases of the junction.

On the study overall, not on this receptor specifically: A further reported finding was that TCR beta sequences accurately predicted the HLA-A and HLA-B alleles for most subjects in the first cohort. A few of the identified cytomegalovirus-associated TCR beta chains were confirmed in vitro to be specific for cytomegalovirus antigens. The only immune exposure information available for the cohort was CMV serostatus. Because HLA typing was missing for some donors at each locus, association tests included only the typed subset. Strong co-occurrence of HLA alleles, especially DR and DQ, made assigning TCR associations to individual alleles difficult. In both the original and validation cohorts, the classifier was reported to diagnose cytomegalovirus status with high specificity and sensitivity. Only TCR beta chains were sequenced in this cohort, and the absence of alpha or paired-chain data limited detectable features. The presence/absence analyses assumed that sequencing depth was roughly uniform across donors, and that assumption may not be true. A later analysis found that TCR association rates varied across HLA loci, with DRB1 alleles showing the most associated TCRs and HLA-C alleles the fewest. A group of highly shared sequence variants was considered likely to be a technical artifact of the sequencing pipeline. A later analysis found that most CMV-associated TCR beta chains appeared HLA-restricted, with HLA associations seemingly driven largely by CMV exposure. Some IMGT-functional V segments, including TRBV6-2 and TRBV6-3, could not be told apart with the 87-base-pair reads, so those segments were excluded. In a later analysis, several top co-occurrence clusters were reported to appear linked to parvovirus B19, influenza, CMV and Epstein-Barr virus. About 17 rarely observed V segments, including chromosome 9 orphons, were excluded from the earlier analysis of several hundred of the donors because counts were too low. V-gene and J-gene trimming of TCR beta chains was associated with a missense DCLRE1C variant in a later genetic analysis, and the association was replicated in an independent cohort. Linkage disequilibrium might explain the correlated functional status among segregating V segments, but an unknown experimental factor could not be excluded. A later genetic analysis reported fewer N-insertions in productive TCRs among donors in an Asian-associated ancestry cluster than the roughly 670-donor mean. A later analysis associated 15,000 to 20,000 TCR beta sequences with specific HLA alleles at a false discovery rate of 0.05. Most TCR sequences were observed very rarely across donors, whereas some public TCRs were present in many individuals. In the study, 150 to 200 TCR beta chains were listed as associated with cytomegalovirus. The authors suggested that the approach could potentially be generalized to other disease states and immunological phenotypes. An earlier analysis of some 590 of the donors showed that most TCR beta V segments appeared in productive rearrangements either about 87% or about 30% of the time, which broadly matched IMGT annotations. In a later analysis, HLA-associated TCR beta chains were found to be more clonally expanded and to have lower generation probabilities than equally common non-associated chains.

Sample: PBMCs. The rearrangement joined TRBV5-6 to TRBJ2-5, with TRBD1 matching 10 junction bases. The TCR sequence derives from a man aged 50 or older in good health and CMV-seropositive. The nucleotides read TGTGCCAGCAGCCAATCGGACAGGGGGATATTTGAGACCCAGTACTTC. It codes for CASSQSDRGIFETQYF.